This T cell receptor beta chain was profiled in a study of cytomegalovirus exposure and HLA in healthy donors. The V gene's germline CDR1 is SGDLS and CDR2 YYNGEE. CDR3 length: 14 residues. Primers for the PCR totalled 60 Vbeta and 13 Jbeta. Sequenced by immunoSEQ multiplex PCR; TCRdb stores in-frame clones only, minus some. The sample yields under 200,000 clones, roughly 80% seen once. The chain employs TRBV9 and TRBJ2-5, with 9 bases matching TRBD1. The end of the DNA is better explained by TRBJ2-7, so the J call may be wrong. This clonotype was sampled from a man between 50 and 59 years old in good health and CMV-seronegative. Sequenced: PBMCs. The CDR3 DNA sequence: TGTGCCAGCAGCGTAGGGACAGGGGAAGGCGAGCAGTACTTC. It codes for CASSVGTGEGEQYF.